These 12 T cell receptor beta chains came from one sample sequenced in a study of hypomethylating agent response in myelodysplastic syndrome. TCRdb keeps only in-frame clones here, not all; method: immunoSEQ multiplex PCR. The table includes about 6,000 clones, approximately 84% detected once. Sequencing was performed on bone marrow, taken before or after starting hypomethylating agent treatment for myelodysplastic syndrome (not recorded which). These receptor sequences come from a human donor with myelodysplastic syndrome.

The V gene is TRBV5-1, the J gene TRBJ1-1, with D possibly being TRBD1 (5 bases). Trimming pared 7 bases from V and 3 bases from J, leaving 16 bases between. Germline-derived CDR1 and CDR2 are SGHRS and YFSETQ. This CDR3 is built from 14 residues. CDR3 bases: TGCGCCAGCGGCGCAAGGGGATTTGACACTGAAGCTTTCTTT. Translating it yields CASGARGFDTEAFF.

This chain connects TRBV5-6 to TRBJ1-5; no clear D gene. There are 11 residues in the CDR3. Germline CDR1 reads SGHDT; CDR2 reads YYEEEE. V was clipped by 1 base and J by 8 bases, with 4 bases between them. This CDR3 reads CASSLPEPQHF. The CDR3 bases are TGTGCCAGCAGCTTGCCGGAGCCCCAGCATTTT.

The chain uses TRBV7-2 and TRBJ2-2; 10 bases are shared with TRBD1. The CDR3 runs 17 residues. Germline lookup yields CDR1 SGHTA and CDR2 FQGNSA. Trimming took 1 base from V and 0 from J; bases not matched to a gene: 2. In DNA, the CDR3 is TGTGCCAGCAGCTTAGGACAGGGGGCTTCGAACACCGGGGAGCTGTTTTTT. It translates to CASSLGQGASNTGELFF.

The gene calls are TRBV28 and TRBJ1-3; 8 bases map to TRBD1. There are 17 residues in the CDR3. Germline V CDR1 and CDR2: MDHEN, SYDVKM. The junction had 11 bases not matched to a gene; V was cut back by 7 bases and J by 0 bases. The CDR3 DNA is TGTGCCAGCATTGCAGGGGGCCACCTGATCTCTGGAAACACCATATATTTT. Amino acid sequence: CASIAGGHLISGNTIYF. The complete variable domain, with remaining parts taken from reference TRBV28 and TRBJ1-3, reads DVKVTQSSRYLVKRTGEKVFLECVQDMDHENMFWYRQDPGLGLRLIYFSYDVKMKEKGDIPEGYSVSREKKERFSLILESASTNQTSMYLCASIAGGHLISGNTIYFGEGSWLTVV.

The rearrangement links TRBV9 to TRBJ1-4; D call uncertain. The V gene's germline CDR1 is SGDLS and CDR2 YYNGEE. Trimming removed 4 bases from V and 0 bases from J, with 13 bases in between. The CDR3 totals 16 residues. The CDR3 coding sequence is TGTGCCAGCAGCCCCCGACACCCCGCAACTAATGAAAAACTGTTTTTT. Amino acid sequence: CASSPRHPATNEKLFF.

The V and J genes are TRBV28 and TRBJ1-1; D gene ambiguous. CDR1 is MDHEN and CDR2 is SYDVKM in the germline V gene. The V end lost 8 bases, the J end lost 11 bases, and 21 bases lay between the germline ends. The CDR3 is made up of 13 amino acids. Written as DNA, the CDR3 is TGTGCCAGCCAAAAAGGGAGTTCTCGGAGTGCTTTCTTT. Translating it yields CASQKGSSRSAFF.

This rearrangement joins TRBV5-1 to TRBJ1-2; no clear D gene. From germline, CDR1 is SGHRS and CDR2 YFSETQ. Trimming took off 1 base at V and 4 bases at J, with 29 bases between the two ends. The CDR3 length is 20 residues. The CDR3 nucleotides are TGCGCCAGCAGCTTGTTCGGCCGTGTCCCGATGATACGTGGGTCCTATGGCTACACCTTC. Protein sequence: CASSLFGRVPMIRGSYGYTF.

In this sample, this clone turned up a few times. This chain connects TRBV6-5 to TRBJ1-5; TRBD1 is a possible D gene (5 bases). The CDR3 sequence is 15 residues long. Germline V gene lookup returns CDR1 MNHEY and CDR2 SVGAGI. V lost 6 bases to trimming and J lost 3 bases, with 15 bases between them. CDR3 in DNA: TGTGCCAGCAGCCCAGGGACGGGCCACAATCAGCCCCAGCATTTT. Its protein is CASSPGTGHNQPQHF.

The chain has TRBV10-1 and TRBJ1-1; perhaps TRBD1 as D (6 bases). The V and J ends lost 3 bases and 7 bases respectively, with 21 bases between them. The CDR3 spans 16 residues. Germline CDR1 reads WNHNN; CDR2 reads SYGVQD (reference sequence). The CDR3 nucleotides read TGCGCCAGCAGTGATACCGCAGGGGCGCACCGGAATGAAGCTTTCTTT. It translates to CASSDTAGAHRNEAFF.

This rearrangement joins TRBV7-6 to TRBJ2-3, with no clear D. Germline loops: CDR1 SGHVS, CDR2 FNYEAQ. V lost 5 bases to trimming and J lost 4 bases, with 10 bases between them. The CDR3 extends over 13 amino acids. The DNA of the CDR3 is TGTGCCAGCAGCCCAAGGGCATCAGATACGCAGTATTTT. Residues: CASSPRASDTQYF.

The rearrangement joins TRBV19 to TRBJ2-1, with 9 positions matching TRBD1. Germline V gene data show CDR1 as LNHDA and CDR2 as SQIVND (reference sequence). With V trimmed by 2 bases and J by 4 bases, 9 bases remained unmatched. CDR3 length: 17 amino acids. The CDR3 sequence: CASSIPQGDRVYNEQFF. CDR3 bases: TGTGCCAGTAGTATACCCCAGGGGGACAGGGTGTACAATGAGCAGTTCTTC.

The chain has TRBV6-1 and TRBJ2-7, with D hard to call. In germline, CDR1 is MNHNS, CDR2 SASEGT. Trimming shortened V by 1 base and J by 0 bases, and 7 bases separated the two germline ends. The CDR3 is 14 amino acids. In DNA form, the CDR3 reads TGTGCCAGCAGTGAAGAGGCGGTCTCCTACGAGCAGTACTTC. It translates to CASSEEAVSYEQYF.